The rows below give T cell receptor beta chains drawn from one sample of a study of T-cell reconstitution after alpha-beta-depleted transplantation in children. Using its own MiXCR run on the PCR reads, TCRdb lists one record per CDR3 protein. The sample has fewer than 40,000 distinct CDR3 sequences, around 7% seen once. This material consisted of peripheral blood, taken 60 days after TCRalphabeta/CD19-depleted stem cell transplant. These receptor sequences come from a child younger than two who had a stem cell transplant for acute myeloid leukemia, so the T cells may come from the graft donor. Each CDR3 is given with its conserved first and last residue. Fields, in order: J gene, D gene, clone size, V gene, CDR3 protein, CDR3 DNA. D genes are given only for firm matches. Clone size is shown for a subset of rows, as once, few, many or a class of expanded clone.

j_gene: TRBJ2-2
d_gene: .
abundance: many
v_gene: TRBV5-1
CDR3aa: CASRAGGRDTGELFF
CDR3nt: TGCGCCAGCAGAGCCGGGGGGCGCGACACCGGGGAGCTGTTTTTT

j_gene: TRBJ2-3
d_gene: .
abundance: many
v_gene: TRBV20-1
CDR3aa: CSASTWDTDTQYF
CDR3nt: TGCAGTGCTAGTACGTGGGACACAGATACGCAGTATTTT

j_gene: TRBJ1-1
d_gene: .
abundance: many
v_gene: TRBV19
CDR3aa: CASCYGGADTEAFF
CDR3nt: TGTGCCAGTTGTTACGGCGGGGCGGACACTGAAGCTTTCTTT

j_gene: TRBJ2-7
d_gene: .
abundance: many
v_gene: TRBV19
CDR3aa: CASSIGTTTGEQYF
CDR3nt: TGTGCCAGTAGTATTGGGACAACTACGGGCGAGCAGTACTTC

j_gene: TRBJ2-1
d_gene: .
abundance: many
v_gene: TRBV13
CDR3aa: CASSFRSRANEQFF
CDR3nt: TGTGCCAGCAGCTTTCGATCTCGCGCGAATGAGCAGTTCTTC

j_gene: TRBJ1-2
d_gene: TRBD1
abundance: many
v_gene: TRBV7-2
CDR3aa: CASSPGTGRFSNYGYTF
CDR3nt: TGTGCCAGCAGCCCCGGGACAGGGAGGTTTTCCAACTATGGCTACACCTTC

j_gene: TRBJ2-1
d_gene: .
abundance: many
v_gene: TRBV29-1
CDR3aa: CSVEFRGTGNEQFF
CDR3nt: TGCAGCGTTGAATTTCGGGGAACCGGCAATGAGCAGTTCTTC

j_gene: TRBJ1-1
d_gene: TRBD1
abundance: few
v_gene: TRBV30
CDR3aa: CAWSGQGYAEAFF
CDR3nt: TGTGCCTGGAGTGGACAGGGGTATGCTGAAGCTTTCTTT

j_gene: TRBJ2-7
d_gene: .
abundance: .
v_gene: TRBV7-2
CDR3aa: CASSLPWDYEQYF
CDR3nt: TGTGCCAGCAGCTTACCATGGGACTACGAGCAGTACTTC

j_gene: TRBJ2-2
d_gene: .
abundance: many
v_gene: TRBV4-2
CDR3aa: CASSLLPGLTNTGELFF
CDR3nt: TGTGCCAGCAGCCTCCTACCGGGACTCACGAACACCGGGGAGCTGTTTTTT

j_gene: TRBJ2-5
d_gene: .
abundance: few
v_gene: TRBV30
CDR3aa: CAWSARPSQETQYF
CDR3nt: TGTGCCTGGAGTGCACGACCCAGTCAAGAGACCCAGTACTTC

j_gene: TRBJ2-7
d_gene: .
abundance: many
v_gene: TRBV6-5
CDR3aa: CASSYSLASIYEQYF
CDR3nt: TGTGCCAGCAGTTACTCCCTAGCGTCTATCTACGAGCAGTACTTC

j_gene: TRBJ2-7
d_gene: .
abundance: many
v_gene: TRBV29-1
CDR3aa: CSVEEGPGREQYF
CDR3nt: TGCAGCGTTGAAGAGGGGCCGGGAAGGGAGCAGTACTTC

j_gene: TRBJ2-1
d_gene: .
abundance: many
v_gene: TRBV5-1
CDR3aa: CASSSGNEQFF
CDR3nt: TGCGCCAGCAGCTCCGGTAATGAGCAGTTCTTC

j_gene: TRBJ2-7
d_gene: .
abundance: many
v_gene: TRBV18
CDR3aa: CASSPSTESSIEQYF
CDR3nt: TGTGCCAGCTCACCATCGACAGAGTCCTCTATAGAGCAGTACTTC

j_gene: TRBJ2-1
d_gene: TRBD2
abundance: .
v_gene: TRBV19
CDR3aa: CASKWWEGNEQFF
CDR3nt: TGTGCCAGTAAGTGGTGGGAGGGCAATGAGCAGTTCTTC

j_gene: TRBJ1-1
d_gene: TRBD1
abundance: many
v_gene: TRBV7-2
CDR3aa: CASSLRWDRGPNTEAFF
CDR3nt: TGTGCCAGCAGCTTAAGGTGGGACAGGGGGCCGAACACTGAAGCTTTCTTT

j_gene: TRBJ2-1
d_gene: TRBD1
abundance: many
v_gene: TRBV6-2/TRBV6-3
CDR3aa: CASSLTGDEQFF
CDR3nt: TGTGCCAGCAGTCTCACAGGGGATGAGCAGTTCTTC

j_gene: TRBJ2-5
d_gene: .
abundance: few
v_gene: TRBV7-6
CDR3aa: CASSLRGSSETQYF
CDR3nt: TGTGCCAGCAGCTTACGGGGCTCCTCAGAGACCCAGTACTTC

j_gene: TRBJ1-2
d_gene: .
abundance: many
v_gene: TRBV6-5
CDR3aa: CASSPRGKGGYTF
CDR3nt: TGTGCCAGCAGCCCGCGGGGGAAAGGTGGCTACACCTTC

j_gene: TRBJ2-7
d_gene: .
abundance: many
v_gene: TRBV5-6
CDR3aa: CASSFRPSSEQYF
CDR3nt: TGTGCCAGCAGCTTCCGCCCCTCGTCCGAGCAGTACTTC

j_gene: TRBJ1-2
d_gene: .
abundance: many
v_gene: TRBV11-2
CDR3aa: CASSMDGLNHYGYTF
CDR3nt: TGTGCCAGCAGCATGGACGGCCTTAACCACTATGGCTACACCTTC

j_gene: TRBJ1-2
d_gene: .
abundance: many
v_gene: TRBV7-2
CDR3aa: CASSLAEQGFGYTF
CDR3nt: TGTGCCAGCAGCTTAGCCGAACAGGGCTTCGGCTACACCTTC

j_gene: TRBJ2-3
d_gene: .
abundance: many
v_gene: TRBV29-1
CDR3aa: CSVEGRKTDTQYF
CDR3nt: TGCAGCGTTGAGGGGCGGAAGACAGATACGCAGTATTTT

j_gene: TRBJ2-2
d_gene: .
abundance: many
v_gene: TRBV6-2/TRBV6-3
CDR3aa: CASSYGGELFF
CDR3nt: TGTGCCAGCAGTTACGGCGGGGAGCTGTTTTTT

j_gene: TRBJ2-1
d_gene: .
abundance: few
v_gene: TRBV20-1
CDR3aa: CSARRFEGLRDEQFF
CDR3nt: TGCAGTGCTAGACGTTTCGAGGGCCTACGCGATGAGCAGTTCTTC

j_gene: TRBJ1-3
d_gene: .
abundance: many
v_gene: TRBV4-2
CDR3aa: CASSQAYGESSGNTIYF
CDR3nt: TGTGCCAGCAGCCAAGCGTACGGGGAGAGCTCTGGAAACACCATATATTTT

j_gene: TRBJ2-1
d_gene: .
abundance: few
v_gene: TRBV29-1
CDR3aa: CSVFEAGTGHEQFF
CDR3nt: TGCAGCGTCTTCGAGGCGGGCACAGGTCATGAGCAGTTCTTC

j_gene: TRBJ1-2
d_gene: TRBD1
abundance: medium-sized
v_gene: TRBV6-5
CDR3aa: CASSYDRGSTNYGYTF
CDR3nt: TGTGCCAGCAGTTACGACAGGGGGTCTACTAACTATGGCTACACCTTC

j_gene: TRBJ2-2
d_gene: .
abundance: many
v_gene: TRBV20-1
CDR3aa: CSALLTGELFF
CDR3nt: TGCAGTGCTCTCTTGACCGGGGAGCTGTTTTTT

j_gene: TRBJ2-7
d_gene: .
abundance: many
v_gene: TRBV24-1
CDR3aa: CATSDLNAGEQYF
CDR3nt: TGTGCCACCAGTGACCTTAATGCGGGAGAGCAGTACTTC

j_gene: TRBJ2-2
d_gene: .
abundance: medium-sized
v_gene: TRBV28
CDR3aa: CASGSGELFF
CDR3nt: TGTGCCAGCGGATCCGGGGAGCTGTTTTTT

j_gene: TRBJ2-7
d_gene: TRBD2
abundance: .
v_gene: TRBV18
CDR3aa: CASSLGGPGRLTSSSYEQYF
CDR3nt: TGTGCCAGCTCATTGGGAGGGCCCGGACGGCTGACCTCGAGCTCCTACGAGCAGTACTTC

j_gene: TRBJ1-4
d_gene: .
abundance: many
v_gene: TRBV5-1
CDR3aa: CASTGYRGGSDEKLFF
CDR3nt: TGCGCCAGTACAGGGTACAGAGGGGGAAGTGATGAAAAACTGTTTTTT

j_gene: TRBJ2-1
d_gene: .
abundance: many
v_gene: TRBV29-1
CDR3aa: CSVEEDQRTYNEQFF
CDR3nt: TGCAGCGTTGAAGAAGACCAACGGACCTACAATGAGCAGTTCTTC

j_gene: TRBJ1-2
d_gene: .
abundance: many
v_gene: TRBV12-3/TRBV12-4
CDR3aa: CASSLSPRVIYGYTF
CDR3nt: TGTGCCAGCAGTTTGAGCCCCAGGGTCATCTATGGCTACACCTTC

j_gene: TRBJ1-1
d_gene: .
abundance: many
v_gene: TRBV12-3/TRBV12-4
CDR3aa: CASSPTDLYTEAFF
CDR3nt: TGTGCCAGCAGTCCCACGGACTTGTACACTGAAGCTTTCTTT

j_gene: TRBJ2-7
d_gene: .
abundance: many
v_gene: TRBV20-1
CDR3aa: CSATKAPYEQYF
CDR3nt: TGCAGTGCAACTAAAGCCCCTTACGAGCAGTACTTC

j_gene: TRBJ1-4
d_gene: .
abundance: many
v_gene: TRBV12-3/TRBV12-4
CDR3aa: CASSLGPNEKLFF
CDR3nt: TGTGCCAGCAGTTTAGGCCCTAATGAAAAACTGTTTTTT

j_gene: TRBJ2-2
d_gene: .
abundance: many
v_gene: TRBV21-1
CDR3aa: CASPGGSGEDTGELFF
CDR3nt: TGTGCCAGCCCCGGGGGCAGCGGGGAGGACACCGGGGAGCTGTTTTTT

j_gene: TRBJ1-1
d_gene: TRBD1
abundance: many
v_gene: TRBV20-1
CDR3aa: CSARDLEGAQEFF
CDR3nt: TGCAGTGCTAGAGATTTGGAGGGGGCGCAGGAATTCTTT

j_gene: TRBJ2-5
d_gene: TRBD2
abundance: many
v_gene: TRBV2
CDR3aa: CASSEASGGGETQYF
CDR3nt: TGTGCCAGCAGTGAAGCTAGCGGGGGCGGTGAGACCCAGTACTTC

j_gene: TRBJ2-7
d_gene: .
abundance: many
v_gene: TRBV5-1
CDR3aa: CASSFGVQGTYEQYF
CDR3nt: TGCGCCAGCAGCTTCGGGGTCCAGGGCACCTACGAGCAGTACTTC

j_gene: TRBJ1-2
d_gene: TRBD1
abundance: many
v_gene: TRBV6-5
CDR3aa: CASSYSRKDRGLRDYGYTF
CDR3nt: TGTGCCAGCAGTTACTCACGAAAGGACAGGGGGCTACGGGACTATGGCTACACCTTC

j_gene: TRBJ2-3
d_gene: TRBD1
abundance: many
v_gene: TRBV9
CDR3aa: CASSVDDRGTDTQYF
CDR3nt: TGTGCCAGCAGCGTAGACGACAGGGGCACAGATACGCAGTATTTT

j_gene: TRBJ2-7
d_gene: TRBD1
abundance: many
v_gene: TRBV6-2/TRBV6-3
CDR3aa: CASSYRGRQPYEQYF
CDR3nt: TGTGCCAGCAGTTACAGGGGGCGGCAACCCTACGAGCAGTACTTC

j_gene: TRBJ2-1
d_gene: .
abundance: many
v_gene: TRBV5-4
CDR3aa: CASSLGDRPPYNEQFF
CDR3nt: TGTGCCAGCAGCTTGGGTGACCGACCCCCATACAATGAGCAGTTCTTC

j_gene: TRBJ2-7
d_gene: .
abundance: many
v_gene: TRBV6-2/TRBV6-3
CDR3aa: CASSHDRIEQYF
CDR3nt: TGTGCCAGCAGTCACGACAGGATCGAGCAGTACTTC

j_gene: TRBJ2-3
d_gene: .
abundance: many
v_gene: TRBV12-3/TRBV12-4
CDR3aa: CASSFGRTEKLPDTQYF
CDR3nt: TGTGCCAGCAGTTTCGGGCGGACAGAAAAGCTCCCAGATACGCAGTATTTT

j_gene: TRBJ2-7
d_gene: .
abundance: many
v_gene: TRBV18
CDR3aa: CASSPRGDEQYF
CDR3nt: TGTGCCAGCTCACCACGAGGGGACGAGCAGTACTTC

j_gene: TRBJ2-2
d_gene: TRBD1
abundance: many
v_gene: TRBV6-1
CDR3aa: CASSDRGLNTGELFF
CDR3nt: TGTGCCAGCAGTGACAGGGGGTTGAACACCGGGGAGCTGTTTTTT